These 28 T cell receptor beta chains share one sample of origin, sequenced in a study of somatic mutations in cytotoxic T cells in rheumatoid arthritis. Assay used: immunoSEQ multiplex PCR; TCRdb lists only in-frame clones, some missing. The sample carries 15,000 or so clones, under 95% recorded once. The material sequenced was CD4+ T cells sorted from blood. These receptor sequences come from a man aged 65-85 years with rheumatoid arthritis.

This clone was seen a single time. The chain couples TRBV30 to TRBJ1-2; no clear D. Trimming removed 1 base from V and 5 bases from J, with 17 bases in between. Germline-derived CDR1 and CDR2 are GTSNPN and SVGIG (reference sequence). CDR3 length equals 15 residues. DNA for the CDR3: TGTGCCTGGAGTGGACTCCCGGCAGAGCTATATGGCTACACCTTC. This translates into CAWSGLPAELYGYTF.

The chain is built from TRBV2 and TRBJ1-1; D uncertain. The CDR3 has 11 amino acids. Germline V gene lookup returns CDR1 SNHLY and CDR2 FYNNEI. V lost 7 bases and J lost 4, with 7 bases in between. CDR3 sequence (DNA): TGTGCCAGCACGTGGGCCACTGAAGCTTTCTTT. It specifies CASTWATEAFF.

The V gene is TRBV7-9, the J gene TRBJ1-2; D call uncertain. V was cut by 3 bases and J by 8 bases, with 22 bases left in between. CDR3 size: 16 residues. The germline gives CDR1 SEHNR, CDR2 FQNEAQ (reference sequence). CDR3 nucleotide sequence: TGTGCCAGCAGCTTTTTGGGAGTACAACCGGAGCGGGGCTACACCTTC. Residues: CASSFLGVQPERGYTF.

The rearrangement joins TRBV28 to TRBJ1-4, with a tentative D call TRBD1 (6 bases). With 5 bases removed from V and 2 bases from J, the gap between germline ends came to 15 bases. The CDR3 has 16 amino acids. From germline, CDR1 is MDHEN and CDR2 SYDVKM. CDR3 region: CASSPFKGGTNEKLFF. CDR3 DNA: TGTGCCAGCAGTCCCTTCAAGGGGGGGACTAATGAAAAACTGTTTTTT.

V gene TRBV18 combines with J gene TRBJ2-1; 14 bases match TRBD2. This CDR3 has 16 amino acids. After removal of 4 bases from V and 8 bases from J, the junction contained 7 bases not matched to a gene. Germline CDR1 reads KGHSH; CDR2 reads LQKENI. CDR3 sequence reads: CASSQTSGRVDHEQFF. The CDR3, as DNA: TGTGCCAGCTCACAGACTAGCGGGAGGGTCGACCATGAGCAGTTCTTC.

The gene calls are TRBV7-9 and TRBJ2-5; D is undetermined. V was pared by 5 bases and J by 7 bases, with 11 bases between. The germline CDR1 and CDR2 sequences are SEHNR and FQNEAQ (reference sequence). CDR3 length: 12 amino acids. CDR3 sequence: CASSPDSPTQYF. CDR3 sequence (DNA): TGTGCCAGCAGCCCTGACTCCCCGACCCAGTACTTC. Based on the CDR3 plus reference TRBV7-9 and TRBJ2-5, the full variable domain is DTGVSQNPRHKITKRGQNVTFRCDPISEHNRLYWYRQTLGQGPEFLTYFQNEAQLEKSRLLSDRFSAERPKGSFSTLEIQRTEQGDSAMYLCASSPDSPTQYFGPGTRLLVL.

This chain connects TRBV7-9 to TRBJ1-2; a weak D match, TRBD1 (5 bases). The CDR3 sequence is 15 residues long. Germline CDR1 and CDR2: SEHNR and FQNEAQ (reference sequence). Trimming removed 3 bases at V and 10 bases at J, with 21 bases between. CDR3 sequence reads: CASSFRQGLTSDYTF. The CDR3 coding sequence is TGTGCCAGCAGCTTTCGTCAGGGACTCACGTCGGACTACACCTTC.

CDR3 sequence reads: CASGGQGLNYGYTF. The CDR3 DNA follows: TGTGCCAGTGGGGGACAGGGCCTGAACTATGGCTACACCTTC. This chain connects TRBV19 to TRBJ1-2; 9 bases match TRBD1. The junction had 6 bases not matched to a gene; V was cut back by 8 bases and J by 2 bases. Germline CDR1 is LNHDA and CDR2 is SQIVND (reference sequence). This CDR3 is 14 amino acids long.

The V and J genes are TRBV5-1 and TRBJ2-3; TRBD1 might be the D (6 bases). Germline V gene lookup returns CDR1 SGHRS and CDR2 YFSETQ. This CDR3 is 14 amino acids long. V dropped 1 base and J dropped 2 bases, with 8 bases sitting between them. CDR3 DNA sequence: TGCGCCAGCAGCTTGAACAGGGACACAGATACGCAGTATTTT. This encodes CASSLNRDTDTQYF.

The sample holds one count of this clone. V and J are TRBV2 and TRBJ2-2; D is unclear. CDR1 SNHLY and CDR2 FYNNEI come from the germline V gene. The CDR3 is made up of 12 amino acids. V lost 4 bases, J lost 8 bases, and 8 bases lay in between. CDR3 nucleotide sequence: TGTGCCAGCAGTGTGGGCTTTGGGGAGCTGTTTTTT. Its protein is CASSVGFGELFF.

The CDR3 here is CASNAPGWWPQHF. CDR3 nucleotides: TGTGCCAGCAACGCCCCCGGTTGGTGGCCCCAGCATTTT. The chain uses TRBV28 and TRBJ1-5; D remains ambiguous. The V gene's germline CDR1 is MDHEN and CDR2 SYDVKM. Trimming stripped 7 bases from V and 9 bases from J, with 16 bases between. The CDR3 totals 13 residues.

This sequence joins TRBV6-1 and TRBJ1-2, with no clear D. V shed 2 bases and J shed 6 bases, with 10 bases lying between them. The CDR3 runs to 13 residues. Per germline, CDR1 MNHNS and CDR2 SASEGT. Here the CDR3 reads CASSERQDNGYTF. CDR3 coding DNA: TGTGCCAGCAGTGAACGACAAGATAATGGCTACACCTTC.

J is TRBJ2-1 and V is TRBV5-1; D unresolved. V was pared by 3 bases and J by 0 bases, with 7 bases between. Germline CDR1 is SGHRS and CDR2 is YFSETQ. This CDR3 spans 14 amino acids. DNA of the CDR3: TGCGCCAGCAGCTGGAGCGTCTCCTACAATGAGCAGTTCTTC. As protein: CASSWSVSYNEQFF.

The CDR3 DNA follows: TGTGCCAGCAGTTTCCCCGGGTCATCCCTCCACTTT. Translated: CASSFPGSSLHF. V is TRBV27 and J is TRBJ1-6; no firm D call. The germline V gene has CDR1 MNHEY and CDR2 SMNVEV (reference sequence). The V and J ends lost 3 bases and 14 bases respectively, with 11 bases between them. This CDR3 has 12 residues.

The chain links TRBV5-4 to TRBJ1-2; D unresolved. CDR1 and CDR2 from the germline V gene are SGHNT and YYREEE (reference sequence). The length of the CDR3 is 15 residues. Trimming cost V 2 bases and J 4 bases, with 15 bases left between them. The CDR3: CASSFGAAEAYGYTF. CDR3 in DNA: TGTGCCAGCAGCTTTGGCGCGGCGGAGGCCTATGGCTACACCTTC. The entire variable domain, with the rest obtained from reference TRBV5-4 and TRBJ1-2, is as follows: ETGVTQSPTHLIKTRGQQVTLRCSSQSGHNTVSWYQQALGQGPQFIFQYYREEENGRGNFPPRFSGLQFPNYSSELNVNALELDDSALYLCASSFGAAEAYGYTFGSGTRLTVV.

There are a few counts of this clone. CDR3 amino acids: CASSPGHAFGYTF. In nucleotides, the CDR3 is TGCGCCAGCAGCCCGGGACATGCTTTTGGCTACACCTTC. V is TRBV4-1 and J is TRBJ1-2; possible D gene TRBD1, 6 bases. Trimming shortened V by 4 bases and J by 7 bases, and 13 bases separated the two germline ends. Germline CDR1 reads MGHRA; CDR2 reads YSYEKL. The CDR3 runs 13 residues.

This chain uses TRBV6-1 with TRBJ1-4; 10 nucleotides align to TRBD1. This CDR3 contains 17 residues. Germline CDR1 and CDR2: MNHNS and SASEGT. Unmatched junction bases numbered 10, after V lost 2 bases and J lost 7 bases. CDR3 nucleotide sequence: TGTGCCAGCAGTGAATTAGGACAGGGGGTCGTAGGTGAAAAACTGTTTTTT. Protein product: CASSELGQGVVGEKLFF.

The V gene is TRBV11-3, the J gene TRBJ2-5; D unclear. The V and J ends lost 5 bases and 5 bases respectively, with 15 bases between them. Germline values: CDR1 SGHNT, CDR2 YENEEA. This CDR3 comprises 14 residues. Here the CDR3 reads CASSHSRERETQYF. In nucleotides, the CDR3 is TGTGCCAGCAGCCATTCTAGAGAGAGGGAGACCCAGTACTTC.

Worth noting for this clone: One junction end disagrees with the germline gene, perhaps due to a read error. The chain couples TRBV2 to TRBJ2-5, with D possibly matching TRBD1 (6 bases). The CDR3 extends over 14 amino acids. CDR1 and CDR2 from the germline V gene are SNHLY and FYNNEI. CDR3 residues: CASREGQSSETQYF. The CDR3 region has the DNA TGTGCCAGCAGGGAAGGACAGAGTTCAGAGACCCAGTACTTC. Supplemented by reference TRBV2 and TRBJ2-5, the full variable domain reads EPEVTQTPSHQVTQMGQEVILRCVPISNHLYFYWYRQILGQKVEFLVSFYNNEISEKSEIFDDQFSVERPDGSNFTLKIRSTKLEDSAMYFCASREGQSSETQYFGPGTRLLVL.

The rearrangement links TRBV7-2 to TRBJ2-5, with 8 positions matching TRBD2. Trimming took 1 base from V and 9 from J; bases not matched to a gene: 16. Looked up from germline, CDR1 is SGHTA and CDR2 is FQGNSA. The CDR3 runs to 17 residues. Here the CDR3 reads CASSLVGAGGTGGAQYF. For the CDR3, the DNA is TGTGCCAGCAGCTTAGTCGGTGCGGGGGGCACCGGGGGAGCCCAGTACTTC.

This chain connects TRBV7-6 to TRBJ1-1, with D perhaps matching TRBD1 (6 bases). V dropped 6 bases and J dropped 6 bases, with 14 bases sitting between them. Germline V gene data show CDR1 as SGHVS and CDR2 as FNYEAQ. The CDR3 consists of 13 residues. DNA of the CDR3: TGTGCCAGCAGGCCTACAGGGAGCGCTGAAGCTTTCTTT. This codes for CASRPTGSAEAFF.

The chain joins TRBV7-2 to TRBJ1-2; D possibly corresponds to TRBD1 (6 bases). Germline-derived CDR1 and CDR2 are SGHTA and FQGNSA. This CDR3 is built from 15 residues. V was trimmed by 5 bases and J by 3 bases, leaving 16 bases between them. CDR3 region: CASSIGRGSHYGYTF. The CDR3 region has the DNA TGTGCCAGCAGCATCGGGAGGGGGTCACACTATGGCTACACCTTC. Looking up the rest from reference TRBV7-2 and TRBJ1-2 gives the full variable domain: GAGVSQSPSNKVTEKGKDVELRCDPISGHTALYWYRQSLGQGLEFLIYFQGNSAPDKSGLPSDRFSAERTGGSVSTLTIQRTQQEDSAVYLCASSIGRGSHYGYTFGSGTRLTVV.

The gene calls are TRBV6-6 and TRBJ2-7, with 9 bases aligning to TRBD2. With V trimmed by 4 bases and J by 5 bases, 6 bases remained unmatched. This CDR3 contains 14 residues. Germline V lookup: CDR1 MNHNY, CDR2 SVGAGI (reference sequence). CDR3 in amino acids: CASSSPSGVHEQYF. The CDR3, as DNA: TGTGCCAGCAGTTCCCCTAGCGGGGTGCACGAGCAGTACTTC.

In this sample, this clone turned up once. V and J are TRBV10-3 and TRBJ1-3; D is unclear. Germline CDR1 is ENHRY and CDR2 is SYGVKD. Trimming took 4 bases from V and 4 from J, leaving 5 bases between them. The CDR3 has 12 amino acids. The DNA for the CDR3 is TGTGCCATCAGTGTGAGGGGAAACACCATATATTTT. Protein: CAISVRGNTIYF.

The CDR3 here is CSAGTLASQYF. The CDR3 DNA reads TGCAGTGCAGGAACCTTAGCGAGCCAGTACTTC. The rearrangement links TRBV20-1 to TRBJ2-5; perhaps TRBD2 as D (5 bases). With 6 bases removed from V and 10 bases from J, the gap between germline ends came to 15 bases. Germline loops: CDR1 DFQATT, CDR2 SNEGSKA (reference sequence). The CDR3 sequence is 11 residues long.

This chain uses TRBV5-1 with TRBJ2-5, with 7 bases identical to TRBD1. J lost 2 bases, V lost 2 bases, and 6 bases had no gene match. The CDR3 loop spans 15 amino acids. Germline CDR1 is SGHRS and CDR2 is YFSETQ. The CDR3 reads CASSFAGTAQETQYF. The CDR3 DNA follows: TGCGCCAGCAGCTTTGCCGGGACAGCACAAGAGACCCAGTACTTC.

The sample holds a few counts of this clone. The CDR3 protein is CASSTGLQPQHF. The CDR3 DNA reads as TGTGCCAGCAGTACAGGGCTCCAGCCCCAGCATTTT. This chain uses TRBV6-5 with TRBJ1-5; a weak D match, TRBD1 (6 bases). The V gene's germline CDR1 is MNHEY and CDR2 SVGAGI. The CDR3 loop spans 12 amino acids. Trimming stripped 5 bases from V and 7 bases from J, with 9 bases between.

The rearrangement uses TRBV29-1 and TRBJ1-5; 7 bases are a match to TRBD1. The CDR3 extends over 14 amino acids. Germline assignment: CDR1 SQVTM and CDR2 ANQGSEA. Trimming removed 5 bases from V and 6 bases from J; junction bases left unmatched: 10. The CDR3 bases are TGCAGCGTTCGTGACAGGGCTTTCGGTCAGCCCCAGCATTTT. This translates into CSVRDRAFGQPQHF.